This TCR beta chain stems from a study of blood T cell repertoires in COVID-19. Using immunoSEQ multiplex PCR, the repertoire was profiled, and TCRdb retains in-frame clones only, with some absent. The sample has about 260,000 clones, roughly 85% seen once. The CDR3 has 14 amino acids. Deletions cut 2 bases from V and 5 bases from J, with 11 bases between. From germline, CDR1 is SGHNT and CDR2 YYREEE (reference sequence). The specimen sequenced was peripheral blood. The genes are TRBV5-4 and TRBJ2-1; D possibly corresponds to TRBD1 (6 bases). The source is a human donor in a cohort sampled during active COVID-19. The CDR3 protein is CASSLIGDNNEQFF. As DNA, the CDR3 is TGTGCCAGCAGCTTAATAGGGGACAACAATGAGCAGTTCTTC. Based on the CDR3 plus reference TRBV5-4 and TRBJ2-1, the full variable domain is ETGVTQSPTHLIKTRGQQVTLRCSSQSGHNTVSWYQQALGQGPQFIFQYYREEENGRGNFPPRFSGLQFPNYSSELNVNALELDDSALYLCASSLIGDNNEQFFGPGTRLTVL.